This entry concerns a single TCR beta chain. The record originates from a study of T cell repertoires in ileal Crohn's disease. The method was immunoSEQ multiplex PCR; TCRdb's version includes in-frame clones alone and lacks a portion of them. The sample holds about 7,200 clones, roughly 72% seen once. The CDR3 is made up of 13 amino acids. Germline values: CDR1 GTSNPN, CDR2 SVGIG (reference sequence). Time point: neoterminal ileum biopsy at postoperative endoscopy, about 6 months after surgery. The origin of this receptor is an adult with Crohn's disease. V and J are TRBV30 and TRBJ1-1, with 7 positions matching TRBD1. The source material was ileal tissue. CDR3 nucleotide sequence: TGTGCTCGAAAGACAGGGTGGGACACTGAAGCTTTCTTT. Protein sequence: CARKTGWDTEAFF. The full variable domain, rest sourced from reference TRBV30 and TRBJ1-1, is SQTIHQWPATLVQPVGSPLSLECTVEGTSNPNLYWYRQAAGRGLQLLFYSVGIGQISSEVPQNLSASRPQDRQFILSSKKLLLSDSGFYLCARKTGWDTEAFFGQGTRLTVV.